The rows below give T cell receptor beta chains drawn from one sample of a study of shared clonotypes between healthy human individuals. Clones were sequenced by immunoSEQ multiplex PCR, and TCRdb holds only the in-frame ones, with some missing. Of about 1.5 million clones listed, 95% to 99% are singletons. The sequencing sample was made of naive CD4+ T cells sorted from blood. These receptors were collected from a man aged 25-40 years in good health. Both conserved end residues are part of each CDR3. Fields, in order: V gene, clone size, J gene, D gene, CDR3 length, CDR3 DNA, CDR3 protein. The D gene is left open where the match is weak. Not every row has a clone size; where given, it reads once, few, many or a size class.

V gene: TRBV6-5
clone size: NA
J gene: TRBJ2-2
D gene: TRBD1
CDR3 length: 14
CDR3 DNA: TGTGCCAGCAGGTCGACAGGGGAGACCGGGGAGCTGTTTTTT
CDR3 protein: CASRSTGETGELFF

V gene: TRBV28
clone size: NA
J gene: TRBJ2-3
D gene: TRBD2
CDR3 length: 14
CDR3 DNA: TGTGCCAGCAGTTTACCGGGAGGGTCGGATACGCAGTATTTT
CDR3 protein: CASSLPGGSDTQYF

V gene: TRBV6-6
clone size: NA
J gene: TRBJ2-7
D gene: NA
CDR3 length: 14
CDR3 DNA: TGTGCCAGCAGTTTCCCAATAACAGGTTCCGAGCAGTACTTC
CDR3 protein: CASSFPITGSEQYF

V gene: TRBV9
clone size: NA
J gene: TRBJ1-2
D gene: TRBD1
CDR3 length: 15
CDR3 DNA: TGTGCCAGCAGCGTACAACAGGGGAATATCTATGGCTACACCTTC
CDR3 protein: CASSVQQGNIYGYTF

V gene: TRBV5-1
clone size: NA
J gene: TRBJ2-1
D gene: TRBD1
CDR3 length: 15
CDR3 DNA: TGCGCCAGCTCCGCGGACAGGGGACCCTACAATGAGCAGTTCTTC
CDR3 protein: CASSADRGPYNEQFF

V gene: TRBV5-5
clone size: once
J gene: TRBJ1-5
D gene: TRBD1
CDR3 length: 17
CDR3 DNA: TGTGCCAGCAGCTTGGGAACAGGGGGTTATAGCAATCAGCCCCAGCATTTT
CDR3 protein: CASSLGTGGYSNQPQHF

V gene: TRBV19
clone size: NA
J gene: TRBJ1-2
D gene: NA
CDR3 length: 15
CDR3 DNA: TGTGCCAGTAGTATTCAGGGAGTAGGAAACTATGGCTACACCTTC
CDR3 protein: CASSIQGVGNYGYTF

V gene: TRBV6-1
clone size: NA
J gene: TRBJ2-7
D gene: TRBD1
CDR3 length: 14
CDR3 DNA: TGTGCCAGCAGCCGGGGACAGGGGGCCCACTCAGCCTTTTTC
CDR3 protein: CASSRGQGAHSAFF

V gene: TRBV28
clone size: NA
J gene: TRBJ2-7
D gene: NA
CDR3 length: 14
CDR3 DNA: TGTGCCAGCAGCAAAGGGGGGAAGCTAAACGAGCAGTACTTC
CDR3 protein: CASSKGGKLNEQYF

V gene: TRBV4-3
clone size: NA
J gene: TRBJ2-3
D gene: NA
CDR3 length: 17
CDR3 DNA: TGCGCCAGCAGCCCGTCTTACACTGGGACAAACACAGATACGCAGTATTTT
CDR3 protein: CASSPSYTGTNTDTQYF

V gene: TRBV5-1
clone size: once
J gene: TRBJ2-5
D gene: NA
CDR3 length: 15
CDR3 DNA: TGCGCCAGCAGCGTCGGGACACCCCGGGGGGAGACCCAGTACTTC
CDR3 protein: CASSVGTPRGETQYF

V gene: TRBV29-1
clone size: NA
J gene: TRBJ2-7
D gene: TRBD2
CDR3 length: 14
CDR3 DNA: TGCAGCGTTGACACCGGGCTAGCGGGAGACGAGCAGTACTTC
CDR3 protein: CSVDTGLAGDEQYF

V gene: TRBV27
clone size: NA
J gene: TRBJ1-1
D gene: TRBD1
CDR3 length: 18
CDR3 DNA: TGTGCCAGCAGTTTTGGCTCCTGGACAGGGTCTATGGGTACTGAAGCTTTCTTT
CDR3 protein: CASSFGSWTGSMGTEAFF